This T cell receptor beta chain is drawn from a study of blood T cell repertoires in COVID-19. Assay used: immunoSEQ multiplex PCR; TCRdb lists only in-frame clones, some missing. The profile shows 300,000 to 400,000 clones, about nine tenths of them singletons. Trimming shortened V by 6 bases and J by 2 bases, and 16 bases separated the two germline ends. Looked up from germline, CDR1 is LNHDA and CDR2 is SQIVND (reference sequence). The CDR3 sequence is 15 residues long. Patients in Seattle were enrolled during active infection, then followed longitudinally. The clonotype was recovered from a woman aged 65 to 85 with COVID-19, enrolled during active disease. The sequenced sample was peripheral blood. The chain carries TRBV19 and TRBJ1-1; a weak D match, TRBD1 (6 bases). The DNA of the CDR3 is TGTGCCAGTAGGGCCTCATCCAGGGGCAACACTGAAGCTTTCTTT. Protein product: CASRASSRGNTEAFF.